The TCR beta chain under discussion was sequenced for a study of cytomegalovirus exposure and HLA in healthy donors. The PCR used 60 Vbeta and 13 Jbeta primers. Using immunoSEQ multiplex PCR, the repertoire was profiled, and TCRdb retains in-frame clones only, with some absent. The data contain about 180,000 clones, around 80% of them singletons. The germline CDR1 and CDR2 sequences are SGHRS and YFSETQ. The CDR3 has 15 residues. Trimming pared 0 bases from V and 2 bases from J, leaving 9 bases between. This chain links TRBV5-1 with TRBJ1-3; D uncertain. The TCR was taken from a man younger than 45 in good health and CMV-seropositive. Sequencing was carried out using PBMCs. In nucleotides, the CDR3 is TGCGCCAGCAGCTTGGCCCCCCGAGCTGGAAACACCATATATTTT. Protein: CASSLAPRAGNTIYF.